The rows below give T cell receptor beta chains drawn from one sample of a study of T cell repertoires in cytomegalovirus infection. TCRdb ran MiXCR on the reads and lists one entry per CDR3 protein. The sample lists more than 150,000 distinct CDR3 sequences, approximately 19% occurring once. Sequencing was done on a sample of PBMCs. These receptors came from a human donor in good health (CMV status not recorded). Some clones in this sample may be carry-over from other donors' samples. The CDR3 runs from the conserved cysteine through the conserved F or W. The D gene is left open where the match is weak. Rows may omit the clone size; those that give it use once, few, many or a size class.

v_call,cdr3_length,d_call,j_call,clone_size,cdr3_aa,cdr3_nt
TRBV19,15,TRBD2,TRBJ2-3,few,CASSQTSGKVDTQYF,TGTGCCAGTAGCCAGACTAGCGGGAAGGTAGATACGCAGTATTTT
TRBV7-6,14,TRBD1,TRBJ1-1,few,CASSPPTGVTEAFF,TGTGCCAGCAGCCCACCCACAGGGGTAACTGAAGCTTTCTTT
TRBV28,16,TRBD1,TRBJ1-1,few,CASSSNYRGLNTEAFF,TGTGCCAGCAGTTCCAACTACAGGGGGCTGAACACTGAAGCTTTCTTT
TRBV24-1,15,.,TRBJ2-1,few,CATSDPDRSYNEQFF,TGTGCCACCAGTGACCCGGACAGAAGCTACAATGAGCAGTTCTTC
TRBV7-2,13,.,TRBJ1-6,few,CASSLIPDSPLHF,TGTGCCAGCAGCTTAATCCCTGATTCACCCCTCCACTTT
TRBV5-1,13,.,TRBJ2-7,few,CASSLAAEYEQYF,TGCGCCAGCAGCTTGGCGGCAGAGTACGAGCAGTACTTC
TRBV2,14,.,TRBJ1-6,.,CASIIGLKDSPLHF,TGTGCCAGCATTATCGGCTTAAAAGATTCACCCCTCCACTTT
TRBV11-2,16,.,TRBJ1-4,.,CASSLDPQGRSEKLFF,TGTGCCAGCAGCTTAGATCCTCAGGGTCGAAGTGAAAAACTGTTTTTT
TRBV5-6,19,.,TRBJ1-1,few,CASSLAVGQGASRVTEAFF,TGTGCCAGCAGCTTGGCCGTCGGGCAGGGTGCGTCACGGGTCACTGAAGCTTTCTTT
TRBV12-3/TRBV12-4,16,.,TRBJ2-1,.,CASSKTGGSSYNEQFF,TGTGCCAGCAGCAAGACCGGAGGGAGCTCCTACAATGAGCAGTTCTTC
TRBV7-2,14,.,TRBJ1-3,many,CASSLAVSGSTIYF,TGTGCCAGCAGCTTAGCGGTATCTGGCAGCACCATATATTTT
TRBV5-1,15,.,TRBJ2-3,.,CASSLDVLFTDTQYF,TGCGCCAGCAGCTTGGACGTCCTTTTCACAGATACGCAGTATTTT
TRBV6-2/TRBV6-3,15,.,TRBJ2-3,.,CASSYSTASTDTQYF,TGTGCCAGCAGTTACAGTACAGCTAGCACAGATACGCAGTATTTT
TRBV29-1,11,.,TRBJ2-3,.,CSVAGTDTQYF,TGCAGCGTTGCGGGCACAGATACGCAGTATTTT
TRBV7-4,14,TRBD1,TRBJ2-7,many,CASSPRDRGKEQYF,TGTGCCAGCAGCCCGCGGGACAGGGGGAAAGAGCAGTACTTC
TRBV10-2,13,.,TRBJ2-7,few,CASSDSRVHEQYF,TGCGCCAGCAGTGATTCCAGGGTCCACGAGCAGTACTTC
TRBV28,16,.,TRBJ1-1,.,CASMGLGSRIGTEAFF,TGTGCCAGCATGGGACTCGGTAGTCGAATCGGGACTGAAGCTTTCTTT
TRBV6-1,15,.,TRBJ2-7,.,CATTPPDRPSYEQYF,TGTGCCACCACCCCGCCAGACCGCCCTTCCTACGAGCAGTACTTC
TRBV6-1,16,TRBD2,TRBJ2-7,.,CASRAGTSGGSYEQYF,TGTGCCAGCAGAGCCGGGACTAGCGGGGGCTCCTACGAGCAGTACTTC
TRBV7-2,14,TRBD1,TRBJ1-2,many,CASSPGTATMGYTF,TGTGCCAGCAGCCCAGGGACAGCGACTATGGGCTACACCTTC
TRBV15,13,.,TRBJ2-3,few,CATRAGATDTQYF,TGTGCTACGCGAGCGGGCGCGACAGATACGCAGTATTTT
TRBV6-6,14,.,TRBJ2-2,.,CASLGHRDTGELFF,TGTGCCAGCCTTGGTCACCGCGACACCGGGGAGCTGTTTTTT
TRBV7-8,16,.,TRBJ2-2,few,CASSSTTAPTTGELFF,TGTGCCAGCAGTTCTACGACAGCCCCGACCACCGGGGAGCTGTTTTTT
TRBV11-2,16,.,TRBJ2-1,few,CASSARLGGIYNEQFF,TGTGCCAGCAGCGCCCGGTTGGGGGGTATCTACAATGAGCAGTTCTTC
TRBV9,14,.,TRBJ2-7,.,CASSVADSSYEQYF,TGTGCCAGCAGCGTAGCGGACAGCTCCTACGAGCAGTACTTC
TRBV7-6,13,.,TRBJ1-2,many,CASSQGRDYGYTF,TGTGCCAGCAGCCAGGGCCGTGACTATGGCTACACCTTC